This TCR beta chain was observed in a study of blood T cell repertoires in COVID-19 (dated by TCRdb to about 2020). Notes on the research overall: Samples covering the acute and convalescent phases of COVID-19 were provided by collaborators in the United States, Italy and Spain. HLA class I and class II types, where available, came from metadata supplied by the sample provider rather than from assay-based typing. The repertoires were released in a freely available public database meant as a resource for research on the immune response to SARS-CoV-2. The samples were drawn from the first 160 participants of the ongoing ImmuneRACE study and from more than 1,000 subjects provided by 6 global collaborators. Sample metadata almost always included a de-identified subject ID, COVID-19 status, age in years and sex. Deeply sampled blood TCRbeta repertoires from subjects exposed to, actively infected with, or recovered from COVID-19 were included in the dataset. The prospective study material was composed of cDNA or gDNA derived from T cells, B-cell-depleted T cells, or PBMCs.

Concerning this clone itself: Its cognate antigen has yet to be identified. No quality values exist for individual bases; no much larger clone is one base distant.

The immunoSEQ Assay, a bias-controlled multiplex PCR, was used to amplify TCRbeta CDR3 regions from genomic DNA. The published analysis was carried out like this. The number of nucleated cells in each sample was estimated by amplification of reference gene primers within the assay. Sequence reads were collapsed and filtered to measure the absolute abundance of every unique TCRbeta CDR3 rearrangement. Productive Simpson clonality was computed per sample as the square root of Simpson's diversity index over productive rearrangements. Imported from immuneACCESS, the table was reduced by TCRdb to in-frame sequences with V and J called. These copies leave out some clones; in studies compared against another copy, an unresolved V gene accounts for under half, and the cause of the remainder is not known. V and J calls and clone size follow that table, whereas D and trimming were derived from the DNA. The sample table lists around 100,000 clones, around four fifths of them with a count of one. The top ten clones comprise 26% of the sample.

Study-wide conclusions, independent of this receptor: Clinical and demographic metadata were provided uncurated, with the amount varying by source and participant.

Collaborating institutions collected whole blood in K2EDTA tubes following their own protocols. For TCRbeta analysis, collaborators shipped samples in one of three forms: frozen whole blood, isolated PBMCs, or DNA extracted from either of those sample types. The CDR3 runs 14 amino acids, cysteine and phenylalanine included. Only the CDR3 portion is preserved as DNA: 42 bases, with reading frame beginning at the first base. At the junction V is shortened by 2 bases and J by 7 bases, with 13 bases in between. CDR1 and CDR2 are drawn from the germline V gene (reference sequence): LGHDT, YNNKEL. The sequenced sample was peripheral blood. The origin of this receptor is a man aged 55-75 years with acute or convalescent COVID-19. The rearrangement combines TRBV3-1 (or the pseudogene TRBV3-2) with TRBJ2-3, with TRBD1 as a weak D call on 6 bases. The CDR3 in this case is CASSQYQGSYTQYF. Here is the DNA: TGTGCCAGCAGCCAATATCAGGGGAGTTATACGCAGTATTTT.